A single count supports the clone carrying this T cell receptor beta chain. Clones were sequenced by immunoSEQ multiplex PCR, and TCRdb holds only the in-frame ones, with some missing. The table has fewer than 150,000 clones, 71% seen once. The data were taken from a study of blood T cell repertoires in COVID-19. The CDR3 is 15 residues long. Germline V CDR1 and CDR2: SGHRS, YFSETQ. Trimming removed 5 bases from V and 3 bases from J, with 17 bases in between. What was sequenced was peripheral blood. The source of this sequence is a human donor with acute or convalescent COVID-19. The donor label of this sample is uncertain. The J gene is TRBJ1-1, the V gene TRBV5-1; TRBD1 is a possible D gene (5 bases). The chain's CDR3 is CASSPSKGFHTEAFF. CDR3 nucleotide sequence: TGCGCCAGCAGTCCAAGCAAGGGGTTTCACACTGAAGCTTTCTTT. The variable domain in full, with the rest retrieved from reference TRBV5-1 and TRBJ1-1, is KAGVTQTPRYLIKTRGQQVTLSCSPISGHRSVSWYQQTPGQGLQFLFEYFSETQRNKGNFPGRFSGRQFSNSRSEMNVSTLELGDSALYLCASSPSKGFHTEAFFGQGTRLTVV.